A selection of T cell receptor beta chains follows, all from one sample in a study of technical replicates of blood from a few donors. TCRdb's copy holds only in-frame clones and misses some; the assay was immunoSEQ multiplex PCR. This table holds roughly 74,000 clones, roughly 90% found once. Sample: T cells isolated from PBMCs. These receptors all come from a human donor in good health. Both conserved end residues are part of each CDR3. The D gene is left open where the match is weak. For some rows the clone size is stated as once, few or many, or as a class when expanded; others skip it.

j_gene: TRBJ1-5
abundance: once
d_gene: -
v_gene: TRBV7-9
CDR3nt: TGTGCCAGCAGCTTCTTAGGGGCGGATCAGCCCCAGCATTTT
CDR3aa: CASSFLGADQPQHF

j_gene: TRBJ2-3
abundance: -
d_gene: -
v_gene: TRBV5-5
CDR3nt: TGTGCCAGCAGCTCCTACGGGACACCTCTCACAGATACGCAGTATTTT
CDR3aa: CASSSYGTPLTDTQYF

j_gene: TRBJ2-1
abundance: -
d_gene: -
v_gene: TRBV7-2
CDR3nt: TGTGCCAGCAGCTTAGCGGCTGTGTACAATGAGCAGTTCTTC
CDR3aa: CASSLAAVYNEQFF

j_gene: TRBJ2-3
abundance: -
d_gene: TRBD2
v_gene: TRBV6-4
CDR3nt: TGTGCCAGCAGTGGGATAGCGGGAGGAACAGATACGCAGTATTTT
CDR3aa: CASSGIAGGTDTQYF

j_gene: TRBJ2-3
abundance: -
d_gene: -
v_gene: TRBV11-2
CDR3nt: TGTGCCAGCAGCTTAGTAGCAGATACGCAGTATTTT
CDR3aa: CASSLVADTQYF

j_gene: TRBJ2-2
abundance: once
d_gene: TRBD1
v_gene: TRBV5-1
CDR3nt: TGCGCCAGCAGGTTGGGACAGGCCGAATACACCGGGGAGCTGTTTTTT
CDR3aa: CASRLGQAEYTGELFF

j_gene: TRBJ1-5
abundance: -
d_gene: -
v_gene: TRBV18
CDR3nt: TGTGCCAGCACTTGGATGAGGGATCAGCCCCAGCATTTT
CDR3aa: CASTWMRDQPQHF

j_gene: TRBJ1-5
abundance: -
d_gene: -
v_gene: TRBV7-2
CDR3nt: TGTGCCAGCAGCTTTCAGGGGATTGGAAATCAGCCCCAGCATTTT
CDR3aa: CASSFQGIGNQPQHF

j_gene: TRBJ1-1
abundance: -
d_gene: TRBD1
v_gene: TRBV5-8
CDR3nt: TGTGCCAGCAGCAGAACCGGGACAGTGAACACTGAAGCTTTCTTT
CDR3aa: CASSRTGTVNTEAFF

j_gene: TRBJ2-7
abundance: -
d_gene: -
v_gene: TRBV27
CDR3nt: TGTGCCAGCAGTCCGAGACAGGGAGGAAGCTACGAGCAGTACTTC
CDR3aa: CASSPRQGGSYEQYF

j_gene: TRBJ1-2
abundance: -
d_gene: TRBD1
v_gene: TRBV5-1
CDR3nt: TGCGCCAGCAGCTTGGATTACGGGACAGGGAGTGGCTACACCTTC
CDR3aa: CASSLDYGTGSGYTF

j_gene: TRBJ2-7
abundance: few
d_gene: -
v_gene: TRBV10-3
CDR3nt: TGTGCCATCAGTGACCCTCGGTCTAACTACGAGCAGTACTTC
CDR3aa: CAISDPRSNYEQYF

j_gene: TRBJ2-1
abundance: -
d_gene: TRBD1
v_gene: TRBV19
CDR3nt: TGTGCCAGTAGTATAGGGCAGGGGGTTTTGCATGAGCAGTTCTTC
CDR3aa: CASSIGQGVLHEQFF

j_gene: TRBJ2-1
abundance: -
d_gene: -
v_gene: TRBV27
CDR3nt: TGTGCCAGCAGTTCTGAGGAGAGGCTTCTTCAGTTCTTC
CDR3aa: CASSSEERLLQFF

j_gene: TRBJ1-1
abundance: -
d_gene: -
v_gene: TRBV27
CDR3nt: TGTGCCAGCAGTCGGTTAGCCGGGGGAGCTTTCTTT
CDR3aa: CASSRLAGGAFF

j_gene: TRBJ1-2
abundance: -
d_gene: -
v_gene: TRBV11-2
CDR3nt: TGTGCCAGCAGCTTAGGTCCGGGAGGTAACTATGGCTACACCTTC
CDR3aa: CASSLGPGGNYGYTF